The rows below give T cell receptor beta chains drawn from one sample of a study of beta chain features in type 1 diabetes. Method: immunoSEQ multiplex PCR; TCRdb's copy keeps in-frame clones and lacks some. The sample has about 150,000 clones, 11% seen once; the top ten hold over 2%. The specimen sequenced was central memory CD4+ T cells from blood. Receptor source: a man younger than 35 in good health. The conserved cysteine and the conserved F or W are not part of the CDR3 here.

V gene	J gene	CDR3 protein
TRBV18	TRBJ1-2	ASSPGGGGYT
TRBV7-2	TRBJ2-7	ASSFDRGDSYEQY
TRBV30	TRBJ2-4	AWRAGGGAGIQY
TRBV14	TRBJ2-7	ASSQYSHYEQY
TRBV5-1	TRBJ2-1	ASSRYNEQF
TRBV6-5	TRBJ2-3	ASSAQGRGTDTQY
TRBV27	TRBJ1-2	AFLRGYGTNYGYT
TRBV4-3	TRBJ2-3	ASSQDYGTGVGDTQY
TRBV7-8	TRBJ1-2	ASSAGTGNYGYT
TRBV5-4	TRBJ2-7	ASSFPGQVYEQY
TRBV9	TRBJ1-6	ASSVVGTANSPLH
TRBV5-1	TRBJ2-7	ASSPIVGQGGYEQY
TRBV4-1	TRBJ1-1	ASSSGRENTEAF